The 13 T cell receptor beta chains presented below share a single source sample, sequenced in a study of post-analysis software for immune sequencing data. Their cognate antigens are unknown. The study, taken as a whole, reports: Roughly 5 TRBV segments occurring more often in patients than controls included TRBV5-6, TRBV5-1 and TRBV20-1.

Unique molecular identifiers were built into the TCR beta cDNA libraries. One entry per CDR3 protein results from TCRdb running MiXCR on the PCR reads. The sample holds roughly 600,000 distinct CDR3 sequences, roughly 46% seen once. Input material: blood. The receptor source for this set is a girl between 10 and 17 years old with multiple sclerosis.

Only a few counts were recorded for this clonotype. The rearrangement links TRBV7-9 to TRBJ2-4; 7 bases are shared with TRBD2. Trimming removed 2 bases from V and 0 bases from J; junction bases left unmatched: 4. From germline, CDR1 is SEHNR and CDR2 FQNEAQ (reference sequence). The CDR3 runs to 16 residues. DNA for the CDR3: TGTGCCAGCAGCTTAAGTGGCGGGAGAGCCAAAAACATTCAGTACTTC. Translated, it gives CASSLSGGRAKNIQYF.

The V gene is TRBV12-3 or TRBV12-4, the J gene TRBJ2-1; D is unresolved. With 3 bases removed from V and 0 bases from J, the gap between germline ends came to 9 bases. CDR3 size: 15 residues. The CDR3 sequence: CASSFGWGSYNEQFF. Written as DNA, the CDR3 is TGTGCCAGCAGTTTTGGCTGGGGCTCCTACAATGAGCAGTTCTTC.

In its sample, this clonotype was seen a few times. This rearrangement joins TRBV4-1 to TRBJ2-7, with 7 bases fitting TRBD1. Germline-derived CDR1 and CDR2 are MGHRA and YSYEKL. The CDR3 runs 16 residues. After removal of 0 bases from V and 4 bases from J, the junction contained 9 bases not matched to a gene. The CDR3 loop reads CASSQDRWTGGYEQYF. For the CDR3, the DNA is TGCGCCAGCAGCCAAGATCGTTGGACAGGCGGGTACGAGCAGTACTTC.

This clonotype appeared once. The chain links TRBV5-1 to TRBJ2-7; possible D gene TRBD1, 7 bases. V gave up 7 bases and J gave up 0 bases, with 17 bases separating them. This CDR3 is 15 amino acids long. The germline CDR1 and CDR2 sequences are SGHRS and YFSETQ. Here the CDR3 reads CASREMDRSSYEQYF. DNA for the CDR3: TGCGCCAGCCGGGAGATGGACAGGAGCTCCTACGAGCAGTACTTC.

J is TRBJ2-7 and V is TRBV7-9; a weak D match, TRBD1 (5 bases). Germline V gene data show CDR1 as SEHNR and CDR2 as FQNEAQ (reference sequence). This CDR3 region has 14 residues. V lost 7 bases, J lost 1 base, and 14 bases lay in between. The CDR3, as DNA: TGTGCCAGCACCAAGGTGGGGCCATCCTACGAGCAGTACTTC. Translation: CASTKVGPSYEQYF. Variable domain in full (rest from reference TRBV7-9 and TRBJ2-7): DTGVSQNPRHKITKRGQNVTFRCDPISEHNRLYWYRQTLGQGPEFLTYFQNEAQLEKSRLLSDRFSAERPKGSFSTLEIQRTEQGDSAMYLCASTKVGPSYEQYFGPGTRLTVT.

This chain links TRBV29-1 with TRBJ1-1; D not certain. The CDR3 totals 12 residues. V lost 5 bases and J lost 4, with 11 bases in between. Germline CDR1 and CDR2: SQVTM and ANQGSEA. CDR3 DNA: TGCAGCGTTCTCATCTCGGGCACTGAAGCTTTCTTT. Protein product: CSVLISGTEAFF.

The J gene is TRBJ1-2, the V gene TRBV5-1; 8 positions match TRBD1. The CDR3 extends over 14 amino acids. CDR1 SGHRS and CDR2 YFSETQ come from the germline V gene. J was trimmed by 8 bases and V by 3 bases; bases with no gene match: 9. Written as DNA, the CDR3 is TGCGCCAGCAGCTCCCCGGACAGGGTCTACGGCTACACCTTC. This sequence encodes CASSSPDRVYGYTF.

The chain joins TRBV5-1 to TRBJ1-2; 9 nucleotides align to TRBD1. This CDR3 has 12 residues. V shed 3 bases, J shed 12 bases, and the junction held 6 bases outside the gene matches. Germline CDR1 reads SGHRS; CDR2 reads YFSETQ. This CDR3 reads CASSSDRGWNTF. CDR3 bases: TGCGCCAGCAGCTCCGACAGGGGGTGGAACACCTTC.

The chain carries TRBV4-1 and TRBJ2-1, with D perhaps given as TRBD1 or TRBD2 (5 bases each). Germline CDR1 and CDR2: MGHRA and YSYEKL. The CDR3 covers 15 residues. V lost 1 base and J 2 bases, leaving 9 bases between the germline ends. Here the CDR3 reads CASSQGRGTYNEQFF. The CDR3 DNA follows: TGCGCCAGCAGCCAAGGCCGGGGCACCTACAATGAGCAGTTCTTC.

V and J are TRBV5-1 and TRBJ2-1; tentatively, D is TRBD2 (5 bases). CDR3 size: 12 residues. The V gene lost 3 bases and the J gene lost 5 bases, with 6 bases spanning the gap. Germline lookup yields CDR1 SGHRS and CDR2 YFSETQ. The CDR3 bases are TGCGCCAGCAGCTGGCGGGACAATGAGCAGTTCTTC. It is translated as CASSWRDNEQFF.

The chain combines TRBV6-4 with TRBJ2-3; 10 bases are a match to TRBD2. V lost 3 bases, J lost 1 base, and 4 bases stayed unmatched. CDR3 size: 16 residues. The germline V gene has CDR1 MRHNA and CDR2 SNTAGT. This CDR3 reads CASSEWGTSGTDTQYF. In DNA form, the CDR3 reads TGTGCCAGCAGTGAATGGGGGACTAGCGGCACAGATACGCAGTATTTT.

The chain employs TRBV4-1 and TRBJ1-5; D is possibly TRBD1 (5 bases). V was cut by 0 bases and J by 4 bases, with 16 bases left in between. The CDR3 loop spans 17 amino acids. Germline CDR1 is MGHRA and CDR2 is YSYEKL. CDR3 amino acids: CASSQEGLGVGNQPQHF. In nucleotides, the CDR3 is TGCGCCAGCAGCCAAGAGGGGTTGGGGGTTGGAAATCAGCCCCAGCATTTT.

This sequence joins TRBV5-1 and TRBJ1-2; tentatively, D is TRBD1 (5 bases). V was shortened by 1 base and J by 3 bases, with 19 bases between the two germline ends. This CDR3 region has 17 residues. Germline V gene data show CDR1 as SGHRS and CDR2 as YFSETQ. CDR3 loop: CASSLTTLQGAYYGYTF. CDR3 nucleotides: TGCGCCAGCAGCTTGACAACCTTGCAGGGCGCATACTATGGCTACACCTTC.